Here is one T cell receptor beta chain with its context. The antigen is undetermined. Included were adult ileal or ileocolonic Crohn's patients indicated for ileocolonic resection. CDR1 and CDR2 from the germline V gene are SGHRS and YFSETQ. The CDR3 loop spans 13 amino acids. The V end was cut by 0 bases, the J end by 2 bases, with 6 bases between. TCRB immunosequencing input was around 460 nanograms of biopsy DNA per sample. Profiled with immunoSEQ multiplex PCR; TCRdb holds only in-frame clones, not every one. Among 15,000 to 20,000 clones listed, roughly two thirds were seen once. These data come from a study of T cell repertoires in ileal Crohn's disease. Broader study findings: High-frequency clones were more common in sorted CD8 than CD4 cells. All patients with clonality above 26.8% had endoscopic recurrence.

The V call is TRBV5-1, the J call TRBJ2-7; D might be TRBD2 (5 bases). The specimen sequenced was ileal tissue. The receptor's source is an adult with Crohn's disease. Here the CDR3 reads CASSLAGTYEQYF. The CDR3 DNA is TGCGCCAGCAGCTTGGCCGGGACCTACGAGCAGTACTTC.